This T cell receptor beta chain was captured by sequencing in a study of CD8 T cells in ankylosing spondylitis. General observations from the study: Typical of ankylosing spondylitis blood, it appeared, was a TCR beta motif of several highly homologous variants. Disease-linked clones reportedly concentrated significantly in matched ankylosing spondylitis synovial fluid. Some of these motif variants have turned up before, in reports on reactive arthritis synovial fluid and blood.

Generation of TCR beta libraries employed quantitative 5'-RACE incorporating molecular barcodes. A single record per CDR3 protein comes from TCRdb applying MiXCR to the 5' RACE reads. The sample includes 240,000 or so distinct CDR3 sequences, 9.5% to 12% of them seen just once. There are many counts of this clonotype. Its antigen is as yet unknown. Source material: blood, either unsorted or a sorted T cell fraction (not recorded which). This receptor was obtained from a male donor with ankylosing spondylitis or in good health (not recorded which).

CDR3 DNA sequence: TGCGCCAGCAGTCGCGTCGCGAACACCGGGGAGCTGTTTTTT. It specifies CASSRVANTGELFF. The chain recombines TRBV10-2 with TRBJ2-2; D is unclear. Trimming left V 5 bases short and J 0 bases short, with 7 bases between. The germline V gene has CDR1 WSHSY and CDR2 SAAADI. CDR3 length: 14 residues.